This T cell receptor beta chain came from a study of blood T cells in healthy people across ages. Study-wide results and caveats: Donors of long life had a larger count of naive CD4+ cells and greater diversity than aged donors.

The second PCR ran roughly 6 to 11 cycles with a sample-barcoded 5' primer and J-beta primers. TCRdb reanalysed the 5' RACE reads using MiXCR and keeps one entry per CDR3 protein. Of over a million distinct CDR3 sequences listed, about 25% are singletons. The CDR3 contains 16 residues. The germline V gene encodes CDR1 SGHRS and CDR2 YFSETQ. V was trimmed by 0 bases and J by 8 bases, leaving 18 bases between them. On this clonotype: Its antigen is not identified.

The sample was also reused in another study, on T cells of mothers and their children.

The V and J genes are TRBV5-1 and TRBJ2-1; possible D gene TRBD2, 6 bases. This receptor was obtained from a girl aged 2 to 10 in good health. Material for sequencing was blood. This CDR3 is CASSLAGGDLLDEQFF. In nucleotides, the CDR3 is TGCGCCAGCAGCTTGGCCGGGGGAGATCTACTCGATGAGCAGTTCTTC.